The T cell receptor (beta chain) described here comes from a study of T cell responses to AZD1222 COVID-19 vaccine. General study results and limits: It was only six AZD1222 recipients who were seropositive at baseline.

As regards this clone: What it binds is not known.

The repertoire was sequenced with immunoSEQ multiplex PCR; TCRdb's copy has only in-frame clones and lacks some. Seen here are under 150,000 clones, around 90% observed once, and the top ten hold roughly 5%. The origin of this receptor is an adult in good health. This specimen consisted of peripheral blood, obtained on day 0 of AZD1222 vaccination.

The CDR3 DNA is TGCGCCAGCAGCCAAGATCTTCCCTTGCTGCGCGGCTACACAGATACGCAGTATTTT. Amino acid sequence: CASSQDLPLLRGYTDTQYF. V usage is TRBV4-3 and J usage is TRBJ2-3; D not certain. The CDR3 consists of 19 residues. Germline CDR1 and CDR2: LGHNA and YSLEER. Trimming took off 0 bases at V and 2 bases at J, with 21 bases between the two ends.